The entry below gives a single TCR beta chain sequence along with its context. Antigen unknown. With 60 Vbeta and 13 Jbeta primers, the PCR was carried out. Sequencing was performed with immunoSEQ multiplex PCR; in TCRdb, only in-frame clones are kept and a portion is missing. The table lists under 300,000 clones, almost 85% of them singletons. The CDR3 contains 13 residues. The germline V gene has CDR1 MNHNY and CDR2 SVGAGI (reference sequence). This entry is derived from a study of cytomegalovirus exposure and HLA in healthy donors. Study outcomes and limitations: In a later analysis, TCR beta V- and J-gene trimming showed a link to a missense DCLRE1C variant.

The chain combines TRBV6-6 with TRBJ2-5, with 8 bases fitting TRBD2. The tail of the sequence fits TRBJ2-7 better, so the J call may be wrong. Source material: PBMCs. The TCR sequence derives from a woman aged 40 to 50 in good health and CMV-seropositive. CDR3 nucleotide sequence: TGTGCCAGCAGGGTGACTAGCGCTAACGAGCAGTACTTC. It translates to CASRVTSANEQYF.